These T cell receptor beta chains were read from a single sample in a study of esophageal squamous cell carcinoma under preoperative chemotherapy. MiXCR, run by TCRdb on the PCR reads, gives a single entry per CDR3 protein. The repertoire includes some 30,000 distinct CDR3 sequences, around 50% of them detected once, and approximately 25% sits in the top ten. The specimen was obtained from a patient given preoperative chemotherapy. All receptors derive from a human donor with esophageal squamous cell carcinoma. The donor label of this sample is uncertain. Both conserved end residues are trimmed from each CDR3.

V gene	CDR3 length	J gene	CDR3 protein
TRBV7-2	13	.	AAGPGGGGKDTQY
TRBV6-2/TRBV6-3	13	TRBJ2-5	ARGVGGSEEETQY
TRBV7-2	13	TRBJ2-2	ASREPGSITGELF
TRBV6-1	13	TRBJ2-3	ASRVIAGGTDTQY
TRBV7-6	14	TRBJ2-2	ASSLGGSGNTGELF
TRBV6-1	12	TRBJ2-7	ASSREVSSYEQY
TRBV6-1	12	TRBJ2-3	AGRGGLAENTQY
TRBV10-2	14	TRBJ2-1	ASSGTSGSMYNEQF
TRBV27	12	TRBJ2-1	ASSWGQTWREQF
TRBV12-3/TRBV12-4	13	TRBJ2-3	ASSYRGRNTDTQY
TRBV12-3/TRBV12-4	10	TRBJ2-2	ASRLNTGELF
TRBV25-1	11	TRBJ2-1	ASSERTRYEQF
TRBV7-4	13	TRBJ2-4	GSGLGGGAKNTQY
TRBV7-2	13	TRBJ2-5	ASSLDPLYQETQS
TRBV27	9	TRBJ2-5	ASSGGYTQY
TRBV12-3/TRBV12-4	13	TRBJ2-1	ASSFSAGLRNEQF